This T cell receptor (beta chain) was observed in a study of blood T cells in healthy people across ages. All donors came from Russia, were Caucasian and healthy, and spanned ages about 6 to 100. Donors gave around 9.3 milliliters of peripheral blood apiece. Using a J-beta primer mix together with a sample-barcoded 5' primer, a second PCR was run for roughly 7 to 11 cycles. MiXCR, run by TCRdb on the 5' RACE reads, gives a single entry per CDR3 protein. The data hold fewer than 750,000 distinct CDR3 sequences, with about 50% observed a single time. The TCR was taken from a woman of 80 years or more in good health. Material: blood.

CDR3 sequence reads: CASRTPDTEAFF. The DNA of the CDR3 is TGTGCCAGCAGAACCCCGGACACTGAAGCTTTCTTT. V and J are TRBV6-2 or TRBV6-3 and TRBJ1-1; no clear D gene. The CDR3 has 12 amino acids. Trimming removed 6 bases at V and 3 bases at J, with 8 bases between. Per germline, CDR1 MNHEY and CDR2 SVGEGT.